This entry lists 12 T cell receptor beta chains sequenced from one sample in a study of T cell clonotyping in hematopoietic cell transplantation. This table comes from immunoSEQ multiplex PCR, and its TCRdb copy is limited to in-frame clones, with some not included. The data contain 35,000 to 45,000 clones, 80% to 90% of them singletons. The sequenced sample was peripheral blood mononuclear cells. The receptors stem from a woman aged 40 to 50 in good health. Some clones in this sample may be carry-over from other donors' samples.

The chain carries TRBV2 and TRBJ1-5, with 7 bases that match TRBD1. There are 14 residues in the CDR3. Germline lookup yields CDR1 SNHLY and CDR2 FYNNEI. V gave up 4 bases and J gave up 7 bases; unmatched junction bases: 7. This CDR3 reads CASSGTGIMQPQHF. The CDR3 DNA is TGTGCCAGCAGTGGGACAGGTATCATGCAGCCCCAGCATTTT. Full variable domain (outside the CDR3, taken from reference TRBV2 and TRBJ1-5): EPEVTQTPSHQVTQMGQEVILRCVPISNHLYFYWYRQILGQKVEFLVSFYNNEISEKSEIFDDQFSVERPDGSNFTLKIRSTKLEDSAMYFCASSGTGIMQPQHFGDGTRLSIL.

J is TRBJ1-4 and V is TRBV6-5; 7 bases agree with TRBD1. The CDR3 has 14 residues. CDR1 and CDR2 from the germline V gene are MNHEY and SVGAGI. V trimming: 6 bases; J trimming: 3 bases; junction bases outside the gene matches: 4. The CDR3 bases are TGTGCCAGCAGCTGGGACAGCGCTAATGAAAAACTGTTTTTT. Protein product: CASSWDSANEKLFF.

This chain connects TRBV9 to TRBJ2-2, with D possibly matching TRBD2 (5 bases). The V gene's germline CDR1 is SGDLS and CDR2 YYNGEE. This CDR3 spans 16 amino acids. The V gene lost 5 bases and the J gene lost 0 bases, with 14 bases spanning the gap. The CDR3 loop is CASSAGGWANTGELFF. The CDR3 DNA reads TGTGCCAGCAGTGCCGGCGGGTGGGCGAACACCGGGGAGCTGTTTTTT.

This clone showed up just a few times. The J gene is TRBJ2-7, the V gene TRBV10-2, with 9 bases lining up with TRBD2. CDR3 length equals 14 residues. CDR1 and CDR2 from the germline V gene are WSHSY and SAAADI. The J segment lost 4 bases and the V segment lost 4 bases, leaving 5 bases of the junction unmatched. CDR3 sequence (DNA): TGCGCCAGCAGTGGGGGACTAGCAGAATACGAGCAGTACTTC. It specifies CASSGGLAEYEQYF.

DNA of the CDR3: TGTGCCAGCAGCCCTCTAGGGGGACAGCTAAATCAGCCCCAGCATTTT. Residues: CASSPLGGQLNQPQHF. The V gene is TRBV7-9, the J gene TRBJ1-5; 7 positions agree with TRBD1. The germline V gene has CDR1 SEHNR and CDR2 FQNEAQ (reference sequence). Losses at the gene ends were 5 bases for V and 4 bases for J; bases not matched to a gene: 11. CDR3 length: 16 residues.

The chain links TRBV30 to TRBJ1-2; possible D gene TRBD1, 6 bases. CDR1 is GTSNPN and CDR2 is SVGIG in the germline V gene (reference sequence). The CDR3 consists of 13 residues. V gave up 2 bases and J gave up 4 bases, with 11 bases separating them. The CDR3 nucleotides are TGTGCCTGGAGTCCCGGACAGTTCTATGGCTACACCTTC. Encoded protein: CAWSPGQFYGYTF.

CDR3 protein: CATSGGNQPQHF. In nucleotides, the CDR3 is TGTGCCACCTCCGGTGGCAATCAGCCCCAGCATTTT. The chain links TRBV28 to TRBJ1-5; D unclear. CDR3 length: 12 residues. Germline values: CDR1 MDHEN, CDR2 SYDVKM. Trimming cost V 10 bases and J 2 bases, with 9 bases left between them.

The genes are TRBV29-1 and TRBJ2-7; TRBD2 matches at 9 bases. The CDR3 spans 13 residues. Trimming took 4 bases from V and 2 from J; bases not matched to a gene: 3. Per germline, CDR1 SQVTM and CDR2 ANQGSEA. The CDR3 sequence: CSVGSSGTYEQYF. The CDR3 DNA reads TGCAGCGTTGGTTCTAGCGGGACCTACGAGCAGTACTTC.

The table lists this clone with a few counts. The chain has TRBV7-9 and TRBJ2-2; the D is unclear. This CDR3 has 15 residues. The ends were cut back, 1 base at V and 2 bases at J, with 8 bases in the middle. Germline loops: CDR1 SEHNR, CDR2 FQNEAQ (reference sequence). The CDR3 DNA reads TGTGCCAGCAGCTTAGGTGCTCCCAACACCGGGGAGCTGTTTTTT. It specifies CASSLGAPNTGELFF.

The rearrangement joins TRBV4-2 to TRBJ2-1, with no clear D. Germline-derived CDR1 and CDR2 are LGHNA and YNFKEQ. V shed 4 bases and J shed 6 bases, with 13 bases lying between them. This CDR3 is 14 amino acids long. CDR3 in amino acids: CASSPWGSSNEQFF. The CDR3 DNA reads TGTGCCAGCAGCCCTTGGGGTAGCTCCAATGAGCAGTTCTTC.

The chain recombines TRBV5-4 with TRBJ2-3; possibly TRBD2 for D (5 bases). Germline CDR1 is SGHNT and CDR2 is YYREEE (reference sequence). V gave up 0 bases and J gave up 0 bases, with 11 bases separating them. The CDR3 is 16 amino acids. CDR3 sequence: CASSLASGSSTDTQYF. The CDR3 nucleotides are TGTGCCAGCAGCTTGGCCAGCGGTAGTAGCACAGATACGCAGTATTTT.

The chain combines TRBV11-2 with TRBJ2-1, with 12 nucleotides matching TRBD2. Losses at the gene ends were 5 bases for V and 0 bases for J; bases not matched to a gene: 2. The V gene's germline CDR1 is SGHAT and CDR2 FQNNGV. The CDR3 sequence is 16 residues long. CDR3 in DNA: TGTGCCAGCAGCCGGACTAGCGGGAACTCCTACAATGAGCAGTTCTTC. Translating gives CASSRTSGNSYNEQFF.